A single sample gave rise to the 27 T cell receptor beta chains below, sequenced in a study of blood T cells in healthy people across ages. A second roughly 7 to 11 cycle PCR used barcoded and J-beta primers. TCRdb fed the 5' RACE reads into MiXCR, producing one record per CDR3 protein. The table shows fewer than 900,000 distinct CDR3 sequences, with 40% to 45% occurring only once. What was sequenced was blood. Receptors were obtained from a woman between 55 and 75 years old in good health.

For this clonotype: A read error may account for a junction end that differs from germline. The V gene is TRBV9, the J gene TRBJ1-4, with a weak D call TRBD1 (5 bases). CDR1 and CDR2 (germline): SGDLS, YYNGEE. This CDR3 contains 15 residues. CDR3 DNA sequence: TGTGCCGGCAGCGTTACGGGGCAGTTAGATGAAAAACTGTTTTTT. Protein sequence: CAGSVTGQLDEKLFF.

Worth noting for this clonotype: A clone one base away is much larger, so this may be a read error. The chain joins TRBV11-2 to TRBJ2-3, with D hard to call. This CDR3 contains 12 residues. Between the trimmed V and J ends, which lost 5 bases and 2 bases, there was a span of 5 bases. From germline, CDR1 is SGHAT and CDR2 FQNNGV. The CDR3 bases are TGTGCCAGCAGCGCGGTCACAGATACGCAGTATTTT. Translated: CASSAVTDTQYF. Full variable domain (remainder filled in from reference TRBV11-2 and TRBJ2-3): EAGVAQSPRYKIIEKRQSVAFWCNPISGHATLYWYQQILGQGPKLLIQFQNNGVVDDSQLPKDRFSAERLKGVDSTLKIQPAKLEDSAVYLCASSAVTDTQYFGPGTRLTVL.

This clonotype came up a few times. The CDR3 coding sequence is TGCAGCGTTGAGAGGGCGGGAGGGCCGATAGATACGCAGTATTTT. The encoded protein is CSVERAGGPIDTQYF. This rearrangement joins TRBV29-1 to TRBJ2-3, with 9 bases matching TRBD2. This CDR3 has 15 residues. V was clipped by 3 bases and J by 5 bases; unmatched bases: 9. The germline gives CDR1 SQVTM, CDR2 ANQGSEA.

CDR3 region: CASSQGAGGEQFF. CDR3 in DNA: TGTGCCAGCAGCCAAGGGGCGGGAGGGGAGCAGTTCTTC. This chain links TRBV3-1 with TRBJ2-1; 9 bases line up with TRBD2. Looked up from germline, CDR1 is LGHDT and CDR2 is YNNKEL (reference sequence). The CDR3 covers 13 residues. Trimming at V came to 1 base and at J to 10 bases, leaving 2 bases not matched to a gene.

The count of this clonotype is one. This chain links TRBV12-3 or TRBV12-4 with TRBJ2-4, with D perhaps being TRBD1 or TRBD2 (5 bases each). The DNA end lines up better with TRBJ2-5; the J call may be wrong. CDR3 length: 16 residues. The DNA for the CDR3 is TGTGCCAGCAGGACCTCGGGTGAGGGGCGAAAAGAGACCCAGTACTTC. Its protein is CASRTSGEGRKETQYF.

The rearrangement joins TRBV7-8 to TRBJ1-2; the D gene is possibly TRBD1 (6 bases). V gave up 4 bases and J gave up 3 bases, with 15 bases separating them. CDR3 size: 15 residues. Germline V gives CDR1 SGHVS, CDR2 FQNEAQ. This chain's CDR3 is CASSSSGAGDYGYTF. The CDR3 DNA is TGTGCCAGCAGCTCTTCAGGGGCGGGGGACTATGGCTACACCTTC. The entire variable domain, with the rest obtained from reference TRBV7-8 and TRBJ1-2, is as follows: GAGVSQSPRYKVAKRGQDVALRCDPISGHVSLFWYQQALGQGPEFLTYFQNEAQLDKSGLPSDRFFAERPEGSVSTLKIQRTQQEDSAVYLCASSSSGAGDYGYTFGSGTRLTVV.

The rearrangement uses TRBV20-1 and TRBJ2-1; possible D gene TRBD2, 5 bases. The CDR3 has 13 residues. Trimming took 3 bases from V and 6 from J, leaving 12 bases between them. Germline assignment: CDR1 DFQATT and CDR2 SNEGSKA (reference sequence). CDR3 in DNA: TGCAGTGCTAGGGCGGGCCCCCCCAATGAGCAGTTCTTC. Residues: CSARAGPPNEQFF.

This clonotype was observed a handful of times. CDR3 in amino acids: CASSRQGGYTEAFF. The CDR3 nucleotides are TGTGCCAGCAGTCGACAGGGGGGCTACACTGAAGCTTTCTTT. The V and J genes are TRBV5-6 and TRBJ1-1; the match to TRBD1 covers 9 bases. After removal of 5 bases from V and 3 bases from J, the junction contained 5 bases not matched to a gene. The CDR3 is 14 amino acids. CDR1 and CDR2 from the germline V gene are SGHDT and YYEEEE. Full variable domain (remainder filled in from reference TRBV5-6 and TRBJ1-1): DAGVTQSPTHLIKTRGQQVTLRCSPKSGHDTVSWYQQALGQGPQFIFQYYEEEERQRGNFPDRFSGHQFPNYSSELNVNALLLGDSALYLCASSRQGGYTEAFFGQGTRLTVV.

This clonotype was found many times. The V gene is TRBV20-1, the J gene TRBJ2-7; unclear D gene. V lost 5 bases and J lost 4, with 9 bases in between. From germline, CDR1 is DFQATT and CDR2 SNEGSKA (reference sequence). The CDR3 has 11 amino acids. CDR3 sequence reads: CSAPQVYEQYF. The CDR3 DNA follows: TGCAGTGCTCCCCAGGTATACGAGCAGTACTTC.

This clonotype was recorded many times. The J gene is TRBJ1-2, the V gene TRBV10-3; D is possibly TRBD1 (6 bases). Germline CDR1 and CDR2: ENHRY and SYGVKD. The CDR3 is 14 residues long. Trimming shortened V by 6 bases and J by 0 bases, and 11 bases separated the two germline ends. The CDR3 DNA reads as TGTGCCATCAGACCGGACAGAACTAACTATGGCTACACCTTC. Translated: CAIRPDRTNYGYTF.

The gene calls are TRBV20-1 and TRBJ1-1; perhaps TRBD1 as D (5 bases). CDR1 and CDR2 (germline): DFQATT, SNEGSKA (reference sequence). Trimming shortened V by 6 bases and J by 1 base, and 18 bases separated the two germline ends. The CDR3 extends over 15 amino acids. CDR3 region: CSASRGGSTNTEAFF. In DNA form, the CDR3 reads TGCAGTGCCTCCCGGGGCGGCTCTACGAACACTGAAGCTTTCTTT.

The V gene is TRBV2, the J gene TRBJ2-7; 12 bases are shared with TRBD2. The V segment lost 4 bases and the J segment 3 bases; nucleotides outside the gene matches: 4. The CDR3 extends over 15 amino acids. CDR1 and CDR2 (germline): SNHLY, FYNNEI. The CDR3 is CASSATSGGFYEQYF. CDR3 nucleotides: TGTGCCAGCAGTGCGACTAGCGGGGGATTCTACGAGCAGTACTTC. Filled out from reference TRBV2 and TRBJ2-7, the complete variable domain reads EPEVTQTPSHQVTQMGQEVILRCVPISNHLYFYWYRQILGQKVEFLVSFYNNEISEKSEIFDDQFSVERPDGSNFTLKIRSTKLEDSAMYFCASSATSGGFYEQYFGPGTRLTVT.

The genes are TRBV6-1 and TRBJ1-1; a possible D gene is TRBD1 (6 bases). Trimming shortened V by 8 bases and J by 3 bases, and 13 bases separated the two germline ends. This CDR3 region has 13 residues. Looked up from germline, CDR1 is MNHNS and CDR2 is SASEGT. Here the CDR3 reads CASGRQEDTEAFF. The CDR3 DNA reads as TGTGCCAGCGGCAGACAGGAGGACACTGAAGCTTTCTTT.

This chain links TRBV18 with TRBJ2-5; D is unclear. The CDR3 has 12 residues. Trimming removed 5 bases at V and 0 bases at J, with 4 bases between. Germline V gives CDR1 KGHSH, CDR2 LQKENI. The CDR3, as DNA: TGTGCCAGCTCAAAGTACCAAGAGACCCAGTACTTC. Its translation: CASSKYQETQYF.

The chain has TRBV27 and TRBJ2-1; weak D call: TRBD2 (6 bases). The length of the CDR3 is 14 residues. In germline, CDR1 is MNHEY, CDR2 SMNVEV (reference sequence). The V end lost 9 bases, the J end lost 9 bases, and 21 bases lay between the germline ends. This CDR3 reads CASTRGELRSEQFF. The CDR3 DNA follows: TGTGCCAGTACTCGCGGGGAGCTTAGAAGTGAGCAGTTCTTC.

This clonotype was recorded a few times. CDR3 nucleotides: TGTGCCAGCAGCCCCAGCGGGAGCCCAGATACGCAGTATTTT. It translates to CASSPSGSPDTQYF. This chain uses TRBV4-2 with TRBJ2-3; 8 bases fit TRBD2. The trim removed 4 bases at V and 4 bases at J, leaving 4 bases unmatched. Germline lookup yields CDR1 LGHNA and CDR2 YNFKEQ. The CDR3 covers 14 residues.

The CDR3 bases are TGCGCCAGCAGCTTGGTAAACTCTGGGGCCAACGTCCTGACTTTC. This encodes CASSLVNSGANVLTF. V and J are TRBV5-1 and TRBJ2-6, with D unresolved. This CDR3 has 15 amino acids. Trimming left V 0 bases short and J 0 bases short, with 4 bases between. CDR1 is SGHRS and CDR2 is YFSETQ in the germline V gene.

This sequence joins TRBV9 and TRBJ1-1, with unresolved D. Trimming removed 0 bases from V and 4 bases from J, with 7 bases in between. The CDR3 covers 13 residues. Per germline, CDR1 SGDLS and CDR2 YYNGEE. The CDR3 sequence is CASSVGGLTEAFF. As DNA, the CDR3 is TGTGCCAGCAGCGTAGGAGGGCTCACTGAAGCTTTCTTT.

Only a few counts were recorded for this clonotype. V and J are TRBV6-2 or TRBV6-3 and TRBJ2-7, with 8 bases lining up with TRBD1. Germline CDR1 MNHEY, CDR2 SVGEGT. This CDR3 is built from 14 residues. Losses at the gene ends were 7 bases for V and 2 bases for J; bases not matched to a gene: 7. In nucleotides, the CDR3 is TGTGCCAGCAAAACCGGGACAGGTACCTACGAGCAGTACTTC. This gives the protein CASKTGTGTYEQYF.

The chain recombines TRBV7-3 with TRBJ2-7, with unresolved D. Between the trimmed V and J ends, which lost 10 bases and 3 bases, there was a span of 10 bases. Germline lookup yields CDR1 SGHTA and CDR2 FQGTGA. The CDR3 has 11 residues. The chain's CDR3 is CATRLSYEQYF. In DNA form, the CDR3 reads TGTGCCACCAGATTAAGCTACGAGCAGTACTTC.

This rearrangement joins TRBV24-1 to TRBJ1-4; D ambiguous. CDR3 length: 13 residues. Germline lookup yields CDR1 KGHDR and CDR2 SFDVKD. The germline V and J ends were trimmed by 4 bases and 3 bases, with 5 bases remaining between them. CDR3 residues: CATSDSPNEKLFF. The CDR3 DNA sequence: TGTGCCACCAGTGACAGCCCTAATGAAAAACTGTTTTTT.

This clonotype was seen a handful of times. This chain uses TRBV21-1 with TRBJ2-7; the tabulated D call, TRBD1, remains unverified against the DNA. TRBV21-1 is labeled a pseudogene. The CDR3 loop spans 15 amino acids. The CDR3 protein is CASSKGPPSSYEQYF. DNA for the CDR3: TGTGCCAGCAGCAAAGGACCCCCGAGCTCCTACGAGCAGTACTTC.

This clonotype was recorded once. The rearrangement links TRBV12-3 or TRBV12-4 to TRBJ1-5; D possibly corresponds to TRBD1 (6 bases). This CDR3 has 15 residues. V was trimmed by 6 bases and J by 7 bases, leaving 19 bases between them. The CDR3 sequence: CASSRGGGGEQPQHF. The CDR3 DNA sequence: TGTGCCAGCAGCCGGGGAGGGGGGGGGGAACAGCCCCAGCATTTT.

The chain joins TRBV6-2 or TRBV6-3 to TRBJ2-5, with TRBD2 identical over 9 bases. The closer fit of TRBJ2-1 to the DNA end suggests the J call may be wrong. CDR1 and CDR2 from the germline V gene are MNHEY and SVGEGT. CDR3 length: 15 amino acids. CDR3 sequence reads: CASRPGTSNQETQFF. Here the CDR3 DNA reads TGTGCCAGCAGACCCGGGACTAGCAACCAAGAGACCCAGTTCTTC.

J is TRBJ2-5 and V is TRBV20-1; D unresolved. CDR3 size: 13 residues. V shed 2 bases and J shed 11 bases, with 18 bases lying between them. Germline V gene sequence: CDR1 DFQATT, CDR2 SNEGSKA (reference sequence). CDR3: CSARRRVYNEQYF. CDR3 sequence (DNA): TGCAGTGCTAGACGCCGGGTCTACAATGAGCAGTACTTC.

In DNA form, the CDR3 reads TGTGCCAGCAGTGTATCTGAGGGATTGGGTGAGCAGTACTTC. Translating gives CASSVSEGLGEQYF. The chain carries TRBV12-3 or TRBV12-4 and TRBJ2-5, with D possibly being TRBD2 (5 bases). This CDR3 has 14 amino acids. The V end was cut by 5 bases, the J end by 11 bases, with 21 bases between.

The chain carries TRBV5-1 and TRBJ2-3, with D possibly being TRBD1 (6 bases). Germline V gives CDR1 SGHRS, CDR2 YFSETQ. The germline V and J ends were trimmed by 2 bases and 6 bases, with 16 bases remaining between them. The CDR3 is 15 residues long. CDR3 sequence (DNA): TGCGCCAGCAGCTTTGCGACAGGAGGATTGGATACGCAGTATTTT. Translation: CASSFATGGLDTQYF.